Presented here are 2 T cell receptor beta chains from one specimen sequenced in a study of blood T cell repertoires in COVID-19. Libraries were prepared by immunoSEQ multiplex PCR; TCRdb keeps only in-frame clonotypes and omits some of them. The sample lists approximately 280,000 clones, around 89% seen once, with about 4.6% in the top ten. Sequenced input: peripheral blood. These receptors all come from a man aged 35-49 years with acute or convalescent COVID-19.

To note about this clone: The same CDR3 is also encoded by other DNA sequences in this sample. This chain joins TRBV5-1 and TRBJ1-3; a weak D match, TRBD1 (5 bases). There are 14 residues in the CDR3. In germline, CDR1 is SGHRS, CDR2 YFSETQ. Deletions cut 4 bases from V and 0 bases from J, with 8 bases between. The CDR3 loop is CASSPDSSGNTIYF. The CDR3 DNA follows: TGCGCCAGCAGCCCCGACAGCTCTGGAAACACCATATATTTT.

This rearrangement joins TRBV2 to TRBJ1-4; no clear D. Per the germline V gene, CDR1 is SNHLY and CDR2 is FYNNEI. The length of the CDR3 is 12 residues. V was pared by 8 bases and J by 7 bases, with 11 bases between. The CDR3 bases are TGTGCCAGCGGGAAGGGAGCTGAAAAACTGTTTTTT. This codes for CASGKGAEKLFF. Supplemented by reference TRBV2 and TRBJ1-4, the full variable domain reads EPEVTQTPSHQVTQMGQEVILRCVPISNHLYFYWYRQILGQKVEFLVSFYNNEISEKSEIFDDQFSVERPDGSNFTLKIRSTKLEDSAMYFCASGKGAEKLFFGSGTQLSVL.